The entry that follows covers one TCR beta chain sequence. Antigen unknown. Only in-frame clones appear in the TCRdb table, and some are missing; sequencing was by immunoSEQ multiplex PCR. The data hold several thousand clones, with around two thirds observed a single time. This sample was included in a study of early stage breast cancer tumors. Study at large: Eight or nine ER+/PR+/HER2- tumors were invasive ductal; a few were invasive lobular.

CDR1 and CDR2 (germline): SGHDT, YYEEEE. The length of the CDR3 is 15 residues. V lost 6 bases to trimming and J lost 2 bases, with 16 bases between them. General study results and limits: Enriched TCRB sequences shared across patients were mostly commonly generated sequences. Functional markers like CD4, CD8 and FOXP3 were missed in bulk sequencing. Blood repertoires resembled normal breast more than tumor.

This receptor was taken from a person between 50 and 60 years old with breast cancer. This chain connects TRBV5-6 to TRBJ2-3, with D tentatively TRBD1 (6 bases). Specimen: normal breast tissue next to the tumor. As DNA, the CDR3 is TGTGCCAGCACCACCCTGGACAGTAACACAGATACGCAGTATTTT. It codes for CASTTLDSNTDTQYF. Complete variable domain (other parts from reference TRBV5-6 and TRBJ2-3): DAGVTQSPTHLIKTRGQQVTLRCSPKSGHDTVSWYQQALGQGPQFIFQYYEEEERQRGNFPDRFSGHQFPNYSSELNVNALLLGDSALYLCASTTLDSNTDTQYFGPGTRLTVL.